This T cell receptor (beta chain) was identified in a study of blood T cell repertoires in COVID-19. Study context: Samples representing acute and convalescent COVID-19 were sourced from the United States, Italy and Spain. From T cells, B-cell-depleted T cells, or PBMCs came the material, which was cDNA or gDNA.

This CDR3 comprises 14 residues. The germline CDR1 and CDR2 sequences are SEHNR and FQNEAQ (reference sequence). The junction had 4 bases not matched to a gene; V was cut back by 6 bases and J by 1 base. As handled by the study authors: How many nucleated cells were present was estimated from reference gene primer amplification. Clones were sequenced by immunoSEQ multiplex PCR, and TCRdb holds only the in-frame ones, with some missing. That table supplies the V and J calls and clone size; D and trimming were determined from the DNA. This table holds 100,000 to 130,000 clones, over 60% found once. The TCR comes from an older man with acute or convalescent COVID-19. V is TRBV7-9 and J is TRBJ1-2; 8 bases are a match to TRBD1. The source material was peripheral blood. The CDR3 region has the DNA TGTGCCAGCAGGCCGGGACAGGATAACTATGGCTACACCTTC. Translating it yields CASRPGQDNYGYTF.